This T cell receptor (beta chain) is from a study of blood T cell repertoires in COVID-19. Study-level background: The study drew acute and convalescent COVID-19 samples from the United States, Italy and Spain. The analysed material was cDNA or gDNA that came from T cells, B-cell-depleted T cells, or PBMCs.

As processed by the authors: Estimation of nucleated cell counts was performed using reference gene primer amplification. Method: immunoSEQ multiplex PCR; TCRdb's copy keeps in-frame clones and lacks some. V, J and clone size derive from that table, while D and trimming were established from the DNA sequence. Of some 170,000 clones in the sample, approximately 85% were seen once. V lost 5 bases to trimming and J lost 8 bases; unmatched junction nucleotides: 9. CDR1 and CDR2 from the germline V gene are ENHRY and SYGVKD. This CDR3 has 15 amino acids. The sequencing sample was made of peripheral blood. This receptor was taken from a woman in her sixties with acute or convalescent COVID-19. The rearrangement uses TRBV10-3 and TRBJ1-4; 9 positions match TRBD1. The chain's CDR3 is CAISPGTGNGEKLFF. CDR3 bases: TGTGCCATCAGTCCCGGGACAGGGAACGGGGAAAAACTGTTTTTT.